The 20 T cell receptor beta chains presented below share a single source sample, sequenced in a study of blood T cell repertoires in COVID-19. The assay was immunoSEQ multiplex PCR, and TCRdb's table has in-frame clones only and misses some. The sample yields 130,000 or so clones, more than 75% seen once. Sequenced: peripheral blood. Source of these receptors: a human donor in a cohort sampled during active COVID-19.

The sample holds a few counts of this clone. The rearrangement links TRBV25-1 to TRBJ1-1, with 11 bases that match TRBD1. This CDR3 comprises 13 residues. Trimming removed 7 bases from V and 5 bases from J; junction bases left unmatched: 3. The V gene's germline CDR1 is MGHDK and CDR2 SYGVNS. CDR3 in DNA: TGTGCCAGCATCGGACAGGGGGCGACTGAAGCTTTCTTT. Translation: CASIGQGATEAFF.

The chain carries TRBV7-6 and TRBJ1-1; D is unresolved. The CDR3 is 13 residues long. The germline V gene has CDR1 SGHVS and CDR2 FNYEAQ. Trimming left V 5 bases short and J 4 bases short, with 11 bases between. CDR3 nucleotide sequence: TGTGCCAGCAGCCCTAGGCTTCCCACTGAAGCTTTCTTT. It specifies CASSPRLPTEAFF. Based on the CDR3 plus reference TRBV7-6 and TRBJ1-1, the full variable domain is GAGVSQSPRYKVTKRGQDVALRCDPISGHVSLYWYRQALGQGPEFLTYFNYEAQQDKSGLPNDRFSAERPEGSISTLTIQRTEQRDSAMYRCASSPRLPTEAFFGQGTRLTVV.

This clone was seen more than once but under ten times. The chain joins TRBV28 to TRBJ2-5; 7 nucleotides agree with TRBD1. This CDR3 comprises 15 residues. J was trimmed by 5 bases and V by 4 bases; bases with no gene match: 10. Germline loops: CDR1 MDHEN, CDR2 SYDVKM. CDR3 sequence (DNA): TGTGCCAGCAGTTGGACAGGACAGGCGGCGGAGACCCAGTACTTC. It yields the protein CASSWTGQAAETQYF.

V and J are TRBV28 and TRBJ1-2, with a tentative D call TRBD1 (6 bases). The V gene's germline CDR1 is MDHEN and CDR2 SYDVKM. With 3 bases removed from V and 4 bases from J, the gap between germline ends came to 12 bases. This CDR3 is built from 14 residues. This CDR3 is CASSLRQEIYGYTF. The CDR3 DNA is TGTGCCAGCAGTTTGCGACAGGAAATCTATGGCTACACCTTC.

In its sample, this clone was seen a few times. This rearrangement joins TRBV7-8 to TRBJ1-2, with 8 nucleotides matching TRBD1. The length of the CDR3 is 16 residues. V shed 1 base and J 4 bases; nucleotides not matched to a gene: 8. Germline loops: CDR1 SGHVS, CDR2 FQNEAQ. The CDR3 here is CASSLGPGGSVYGYTF. CDR3 DNA: TGTGCCAGCAGCTTAGGACCAGGGGGCAGTGTCTATGGCTACACCTTC.

The chain couples TRBV4-2 to TRBJ2-5; 12 bases are shared with TRBD1. V shed 0 bases, J shed 1 base, and the junction held 6 bases outside the gene matches. Germline CDR1 is LGHNA and CDR2 is YNFKEQ. The CDR3 is made up of 18 amino acids. CDR3: CASSQEGGTGGLQETQYF. CDR3 sequence (DNA): TGTGCCAGCAGCCAAGAGGGGGGGACAGGGGGCCTCCAAGAGACCCAGTACTTC.

This clone occurred once. The rearrangement uses TRBV5-1 and TRBJ2-3; 10 bases map to TRBD1. Trimming at V came to 3 bases and at J to 7 bases, leaving 17 bases not matched to a gene. CDR1 is SGHRS and CDR2 is YFSETQ in the germline V gene. The CDR3 has 18 amino acids. CDR3 in amino acids: CASSSGTGAWATHNTQYF. CDR3 nucleotide sequence: TGCGCCAGCAGCTCCGGGACAGGGGCTTGGGCGACACATAATACGCAGTATTTT.

The gene calls are TRBV2 and TRBJ2-2; no reliable D call. The V gene's germline CDR1 is SNHLY and CDR2 FYNNEI. The CDR3 has 12 amino acids. V dropped 8 bases and J dropped 6 bases, with 10 bases sitting between them. The CDR3: CASLRSPGELFF. The CDR3, as DNA: TGTGCCAGCCTCAGGTCTCCCGGGGAGCTGTTTTTT.

This clone appeared a few times. The rearrangement links TRBV6-5 to TRBJ2-7; D perhaps matches TRBD1 (6 bases). V lost 0 bases, J lost 0 bases, and 12 bases lay in between. The CDR3 is made up of 16 amino acids. Germline-derived CDR1 and CDR2 are MNHEY and SVGAGI. This CDR3 is CASSYSTGTNSYEQYF. CDR3 DNA sequence: TGTGCCAGCAGTTACTCAACCGGGACAAACTCCTACGAGCAGTACTTC.

This sequence joins TRBV5-6 and TRBJ2-3; D uncertain. The germline V gene encodes CDR1 SGHDT and CDR2 YYEEEE. V gave up 2 bases and J gave up 4 bases, with 14 bases separating them. This CDR3 comprises 15 residues. Here the CDR3 DNA reads TGTGCCAGCAGCTTCAGTCTAGTGAGATCAGATACGCAGTATTTT. Its protein product is CASSFSLVRSDTQYF.

CDR3 bases: TGTGCCAGCAGCCCACAAGTAGCTCGGGAGACCCAGTACTTC. It is translated as CASSPQVARETQYF. The J gene is TRBJ2-5, the V gene TRBV7-2; D not resolved. CDR3 length equals 14 residues. Germline V gives CDR1 SGHTA, CDR2 FQGNSA. Trimming cost V 5 bases and J 5 bases, with 15 bases left between them. Full variable domain (rest looked up from reference TRBV7-2 and TRBJ2-5): GAGVSQSPSNKVTEKGKDVELRCDPISGHTALYWYRQSLGQGLEFLIYFQGNSAPDKSGLPSDRFSAERTGGSVSTLTIQRTQQEDSAVYLCASSPQVARETQYFGPGTRLLVL.

The chain recombines TRBV4-1 with TRBJ2-1, with D perhaps matching TRBD1 (6 bases). The CDR3 sequence is 15 residues long. Germline V gives CDR1 MGHRA, CDR2 YSYEKL. V was cut by 3 bases and J by 5 bases, with 14 bases left in between. The CDR3 DNA reads as TGCGCCAGCAGCCAGGCCGGGACAATGAACAATGAGCAGTTCTTC. Protein sequence: CASSQAGTMNNEQFF.

The chain joins TRBV2 to TRBJ2-7; D uncertain. CDR1 and CDR2 (germline): SNHLY, FYNNEI. Trimming stripped 2 bases from V and 1 base from J, with 9 bases between. The CDR3 is made up of 14 amino acids. In DNA form, the CDR3 reads TGTGCCAGCAGTGAACAGATTATATCCTACGAGCAGTACTTC. Translated, it gives CASSEQIISYEQYF. The full variable domain, its missing parts supplied by reference TRBV2 and TRBJ2-7, is EPEVTQTPSHQVTQMGQEVILRCVPISNHLYFYWYRQILGQKVEFLVSFYNNEISEKSEIFDDQFSVERPDGSNFTLKIRSTKLEDSAMYFCASSEQIISYEQYFGPGTRLTVT.

The chain links TRBV6-6 to TRBJ2-7; D unclear. Deletions cut 5 bases from V and 6 bases from J, with 11 bases between. Germline V gives CDR1 MNHNY, CDR2 SVGAGI (reference sequence). The CDR3 has 12 amino acids. The CDR3 nucleotides are TGTGCCAGCAGTCAACGGTATTCCGAGCAGTACTTC. This encodes CASSQRYSEQYF.

The rearrangement uses TRBV28 and TRBJ1-5; 12 nucleotides agree with TRBD1. The CDR3 consists of 19 residues. V trimming: 6 bases; J trimming: 3 bases; junction bases outside the gene matches: 15. Germline V lookup: CDR1 MDHEN, CDR2 SYDVKM. The CDR3 sequence is CASSGTGGFLTPLNQPQHF. Here the CDR3 DNA reads TGTGCCAGCAGCGGGACAGGGGGCTTCCTTACTCCTCTCAATCAGCCCCAGCATTTT.

In this sample, this clone turned up a few times. The rearrangement joins TRBV6-4 to TRBJ2-3; 9 bases are a match to TRBD1. Unmatched junction bases numbered 5, after V lost 5 bases and J lost 2 bases. This CDR3 is built from 15 residues. The V gene's germline CDR1 is MRHNA and CDR2 SNTAGT. The CDR3 DNA reads TGTGCCAGCAGTACCGGGACAGGGAACACAGATACGCAGTATTTT. Translating gives CASSTGTGNTDTQYF.

The rearrangement uses TRBV29-1 and TRBJ1-2; D remains unclear. This CDR3 contains 12 residues. The V gene lost 5 bases and the J gene lost 3 bases, with 10 bases spanning the gap. Germline CDR1 and CDR2: SQVTM and ANQGSEA. The CDR3 loop reads CSVKEVDYGYTF. The CDR3 region has the DNA TGCAGCGTTAAGGAGGTTGACTATGGCTACACCTTC.

The CDR3 DNA reads TGTGCCAGCAGCTTACAGGGACTCCTCTACGAGCAGTACTTC. Its protein product is CASSLQGLLYEQYF. The chain joins TRBV11-2 to TRBJ2-7, with TRBD2 as a possible D gene (6 bases). The CDR3 is 14 residues long. The V and J ends lost 2 bases and 3 bases respectively, with 11 bases between them. The germline gives CDR1 SGHAT, CDR2 FQNNGV.

The J gene is TRBJ1-3, the V gene TRBV5-1; D gene uncertain. This CDR3 has 15 amino acids. Germline V gene data show CDR1 as SGHRS and CDR2 as YFSETQ. Trimming removed 4 bases from V and 0 bases from J, with 11 bases in between. This chain's CDR3 is CASSGDMPSGNTIYF. In DNA, the CDR3 is TGCGCCAGCAGCGGCGACATGCCCTCTGGAAACACCATATATTTT. The whole variable domain, remainder taken from reference TRBV5-1 and TRBJ1-3, is KAGVTQTPRYLIKTRGQQVTLSCSPISGHRSVSWYQQTPGQGLQFLFEYFSETQRNKGNFPGRFSGRQFSNSRSEMNVSTLELGDSALYLCASSGDMPSGNTIYFGEGSWLTVV.

This rearrangement joins TRBV27 to TRBJ2-7; the match to TRBD1 covers 7 bases. Looked up from germline, CDR1 is MNHEY and CDR2 is SMNVEV (reference sequence). The trim removed 4 bases at V and 9 bases at J, leaving 15 bases unmatched. CDR3 length equals 15 residues. CDR3 nucleotides: TGTGCCAGCAGTTCACCGGGACAGCCTCCACTCGGGCAGTACTTC. Protein product: CASSSPGQPPLGQYF.